Listed below are T cell receptor beta chains from one sample, sequenced in a study of regulatory T cells in long-lasting Graves disease. TCRdb reprocessed the multiplex PCR reads with MiXCR, giving one entry per CDR3 protein. The sample records hundreds of thousands of distinct CDR3 sequences, around 20% being singletons. The sequences come from peripheral blood mononuclear cells (PBMCs), collected when the disease was refractory, from a patient treated with antithyroid drugs. Receptors originate from a female donor with Graves disease. CDR3s include the opening cysteine and the closing phenylalanine or tryptophan.

v_gene: TRBV6-2/TRBV6-3; j_gene: TRBJ2-3; CDR3aa: CASSYPLDRPDTQYF
v_gene: TRBV3-1; j_gene: TRBJ2-2; CDR3aa: CASSQVGGGVLFF
v_gene: TRBV20-1; j_gene: TRBJ2-7; CDR3aa: CSARDLSRSYEQYF
v_gene: TRBV4-1; j_gene: TRBJ1-1; CDR3aa: CASSLNQVNTEAFF
v_gene: TRBV19; j_gene: TRBJ1-1; CDR3aa: CASSMFSEAFF
v_gene: TRBV7-3; j_gene: TRBJ2-5; CDR3aa: CASSLVSQETQYF
v_gene: TRBV7-9; j_gene: TRBJ1-2; CDR3aa: CASSPGTGGYGYTF
v_gene: TRBV11-3; j_gene: TRBJ1-2; CDR3aa: CASSFGRGGGDYGYTF
v_gene: TRBV28; j_gene: TRBJ2-7; CDR3aa: CASRETGSPPYEQYF
v_gene: TRBV27; j_gene: TRBJ1-2; CDR3aa: CASSPTHGQYGYTF
v_gene: TRBV13; j_gene: TRBJ1-4; CDR3aa: CASSLSYSGTGTEKLFF
v_gene: TRBV7-8; j_gene: TRBJ2-6; CDR3aa: CALTGSGANVLTF
v_gene: TRBV3-1; j_gene: TRBJ2-5; CDR3aa: CASSQGQETQYF
v_gene: TRBV6-1; j_gene: TRBJ1-2; CDR3aa: CASKPRSEANYGYTF
v_gene: TRBV19; j_gene: TRBJ1-4; CDR3aa: CANELTGTGPEKLFF
v_gene: TRBV29-1; j_gene: TRBJ1-2; CDR3aa: CSALTGGADGYTF
v_gene: TRBV6-4; j_gene: TRBJ1-2; CDR3aa: CASSEQPRGNYGYTF
v_gene: TRBV7-2; j_gene: TRBJ2-3; CDR3aa: CASSLGGLAGSTDTQYF
v_gene: TRBV13; j_gene: TRBJ2-7; CDR3aa: CASSSRTSGAYEQYF
v_gene: TRBV2; j_gene: TRBJ2-7; CDR3aa: CASRMGQGYEQYF
v_gene: TRBV19; j_gene: TRBJ2-5; CDR3aa: CASSMGFTGAETQYF
v_gene: TRBV28; j_gene: TRBJ2-5; CDR3aa: CASSSSSQGSETQYF
v_gene: TRBV28; j_gene: TRBJ2-5; CDR3aa: CASSVPSGIGETQYF
v_gene: TRBV20-1; j_gene: TRBJ1-5; CDR3aa: CSARDENRVHQPQHF
v_gene: TRBV29-1; j_gene: TRBJ1-2; CDR3aa: CSVDVEYLSYTF
v_gene: TRBV19; j_gene: TRBJ1-1; CDR3aa: CASRTRQGLGTEAFF
v_gene: TRBV19; j_gene: TRBJ2-2; CDR3aa: CASTPGTGSTGELFF
v_gene: TRBV20-1; j_gene: TRBJ2-5; CDR3aa: CSARVWDQETQYF
v_gene: TRBV27; j_gene: TRBJ2-2; CDR3aa: CASSPIDRVSTGELFF
v_gene: TRBV6-1; j_gene: TRBJ2-7; CDR3aa: CASSEETGGPYEQYF
v_gene: TRBV7-2; j_gene: TRBJ1-5; CDR3aa: CASSLRRRWGLSNQPQHF
v_gene: TRBV6-5; j_gene: TRBJ1-2; CDR3aa: CASSYSRGTGVYGYTF
v_gene: TRBV28; j_gene: TRBJ2-7; CDR3aa: CASSLWQGARGSSIEQYF
v_gene: TRBV10-3; j_gene: TRBJ1-1; CDR3aa: CAITATGGGTEAFF
v_gene: TRBV12-3/TRBV12-4; j_gene: TRBJ2-1; CDR3aa: CASSLAGGSNNEQFF
v_gene: TRBV28; j_gene: TRBJ1-6; CDR3aa: CASSLLQGDNSPLHF
v_gene: TRBV19; j_gene: TRBJ1-5; CDR3aa: CASSITPGNQPQHF
v_gene: TRBV7-2; j_gene: TRBJ1-2; CDR3aa: CASSVRGGTTSYGYTF
v_gene: TRBV6-1; j_gene: TRBJ1-1; CDR3aa: CAMQGLLNTEAFF
v_gene: TRBV11-2; j_gene: TRBJ2-3; CDR3aa: CASSTLPGLTRGDTQYF
v_gene: TRBV12-3/TRBV12-4; j_gene: TRBJ1-2; CDR3aa: CASRARENYGYTF